Described below is a single T cell receptor (beta chain) sequence and its context. What was amplified from RNA transcripts were TCR beta CDR3 regions. The HTBI primer set served for first-round RT-PCR of the TCR CDR3. TCRdb ran MiXCR on the multiplex PCR reads and lists one entry per CDR3 protein. The sample consists of about 210,000 distinct CDR3 sequences, approximately 16% of them appearing once. This specimen comes from a study of T cells in Graves' hyperthyroidism and ophthalmopathy. The CDR3 is 15 residues long. The V end lost 2 bases, the J end lost 4 bases, and 15 bases lay between the germline ends. Germline CDR1 reads SGHTS; CDR2 reads YDEGEE. Diagnostic decisions used clinical symptoms, serum thyroxine and TRAb, thyroid ultrasound and orbital computed tomography.

Sequencing input: blood. This chain links TRBV5-8 with TRBJ2-5; D is unclear. This receptor was identified in a man aged 35-49 years with Graves' hyperthyroidism. The CDR3 here is CASSLDVADGETQYF. CDR3 nucleotide sequence: TGTGCCAGCAGCTTAGATGTGGCGGACGGAGAGACCCAGTACTTC.